Below, 17 T cell receptor beta chains from the same sample are listed, as sequenced in a study of T cell changes during pregnancy in multiple sclerosis. Assay used: immunoSEQ multiplex PCR; TCRdb lists only in-frame clones, some missing. The profile shows approximately 15,000 clones, around 82% of them singletons. Source: CD8+ T cells from peripheral blood mononuclear cells, taken in the third trimester of pregnancy. Receptors were obtained from a female donor in good health, enrolled as a control in a pregnancy study.

The rearrangement links TRBV7-9 to TRBJ2-7; 16 nucleotides align to TRBD2. The CDR3 is 18 amino acids. Germline assignment: CDR1 SEHNR and CDR2 FQNEAQ (reference sequence). Losses at the gene ends were 4 bases for V and 0 bases for J; bases not matched to a gene: 6. The CDR3 reads CASSSGLAGGLSSYEQYF. DNA of the CDR3: TGTGCCAGCAGCTCGGGACTAGCGGGGGGGCTGAGCTCCTACGAGCAGTACTTC. Together with reference TRBV7-9 and TRBJ2-7, the CDR3 gives the full variable domain: DTGVSQNPRHKITKRGQNVTFRCDPISEHNRLYWYRQTLGQGPEFLTYFQNEAQLEKSRLLSDRFSAERPKGSFSTLEIQRTEQGDSAMYLCASSSGLAGGLSSYEQYFGPGTRLTVT.

The chain uses TRBV4-2 and TRBJ1-2; no reliable D call. Germline V gives CDR1 LGHNA, CDR2 YNFKEQ. The CDR3 extends over 16 amino acids. Trimming pared 1 base from V and 3 bases from J, leaving 15 bases between. CDR3 region: CASSQAPRLADYGYTF. Here the CDR3 DNA reads TGTGCCAGCAGCCAAGCCCCGAGATTGGCGGACTATGGCTACACCTTC.

The V and J genes are TRBV19 and TRBJ2-1; the D gene is possibly TRBD2 (6 bases). V shed 3 bases and J shed 3 bases, with 12 bases lying between them. The CDR3 covers 15 residues. Germline V gives CDR1 LNHDA, CDR2 SQIVND (reference sequence). The CDR3 DNA reads as TGTGCCAGTAGTATTTCCGCGGGAAGCTACAATGAGCAGTTCTTC. Amino acids: CASSISAGSYNEQFF.

V usage is TRBV9 and J usage is TRBJ2-3, with TRBD1 matching over 7 bases. The J segment lost 0 bases and the V segment lost 4 bases, leaving 11 bases of the junction unmatched. The germline gives CDR1 SGDLS, CDR2 YYNGEE. This CDR3 comprises 17 residues. The CDR3: CASSPTGAETSTDTQYF. Written as DNA, the CDR3 is TGTGCCAGCAGCCCCACAGGGGCAGAGACTAGCACAGATACGCAGTATTTT.

The chain carries TRBV6-6 and TRBJ2-7, with 9 bases lining up with TRBD1. The CDR3 spans 14 residues. CDR1 is MNHNY and CDR2 is SVGAGI in the germline V gene (reference sequence). J was trimmed by 1 base and V by 5 bases; bases with no gene match: 3. CDR3 nucleotide sequence: TGTGCCAGCAGTCCCGGGACAGGGTCCTACGAGCAGTACTTC. This encodes CASSPGTGSYEQYF.

This chain joins TRBV15 and TRBJ2-5; weak D call: TRBD2 (5 bases). The CDR3 has 17 residues. CDR1 LNHNV and CDR2 YYDKDF come from the germline V gene (reference sequence). Trimming pared 1 base from V and 1 base from J, leaving 16 bases between. This CDR3 reads CATSRGRGGPIQETQYF. In DNA form, the CDR3 reads TGTGCCACCAGCAGAGGCCGCGGCGGGCCAATCCAAGAGACCCAGTACTTC.

J is TRBJ2-2 and V is TRBV10-3, with TRBD2 as a possible D gene (6 bases). V was cut by 5 bases and J by 7 bases, with 11 bases left in between. CDR1 and CDR2 from the germline V gene are ENHRY and SYGVKD. There are 13 residues in the CDR3. CDR3: CAISPDGGGELFF. In DNA, the CDR3 is TGTGCCATCAGTCCTGACGGGGGCGGGGAGCTGTTTTTT.

The rearrangement joins TRBV5-5 to TRBJ2-1; TRBD2 matches 7 bases. V lost 3 bases to trimming and J lost 11 bases; unmatched junction nucleotides: 5. Germline loops: CDR1 SGHKS, CDR2 YYEKEE (reference sequence). This CDR3 contains 12 residues. CDR3 residues: CASSWGGDKQFF. Here the CDR3 DNA reads TGTGCCAGCAGCTGGGGGGGGGATAAGCAGTTCTTC.

The genes are TRBV5-6 and TRBJ1-1; D is uncertain. Trimming cost V 2 bases and J 1 base, with 6 bases left between them. This CDR3 contains 13 residues. Germline CDR1 and CDR2: SGHDT and YYEEEE. The CDR3 DNA reads TGTGCCAGCAGCTTAGGAGCGAACACTGAAGCTTTCTTT. This translates into CASSLGANTEAFF.

The genes are TRBV15 and TRBJ1-2; D perhaps matches TRBD1 (6 bases). The CDR3 has 17 amino acids. V dropped 0 bases and J dropped 4 bases, with 18 bases sitting between them. The germline gives CDR1 LNHNV, CDR2 YYDKDF (reference sequence). The CDR3 nucleotides read TGTGCCACCAGCAGAGATACGGGGACAAATTTACCCTATGGCTACACCTTC. The encoded protein is CATSRDTGTNLPYGYTF.

The chain combines TRBV6-1 with TRBJ2-1, with 10 bases lining up with TRBD2. From germline, CDR1 is MNHNS and CDR2 SASEGT. This CDR3 has 17 amino acids. Trimming at V came to 4 bases and at J to 3 bases, leaving 9 bases not matched to a gene. The CDR3 reads CASSAPLAGDLYNEQFF. CDR3 nucleotides: TGTGCCAGCAGTGCCCCCCTAGCGGGGGACCTCTACAATGAGCAGTTCTTC.

The chain joins TRBV27 to TRBJ2-3; D might be TRBD1 (6 bases). CDR1 and CDR2 from the germline V gene are MNHEY and SMNVEV (reference sequence). V lost 6 bases and J 5 bases, leaving 12 bases between the germline ends. The CDR3 consists of 13 residues. CDR3 sequence: CASSSEGVDTQYF. Here the CDR3 DNA reads TGTGCCAGCAGCTCCGAGGGGGTAGATACGCAGTATTTT.

V usage is TRBV12-5 and J usage is TRBJ2-1; 11 bases map to TRBD1. Trimming at V came to 10 bases and at J to 5 bases, leaving 7 bases not matched to a gene. Germline loops: CDR1 LGHNT, CDR2 FRNRAP. The CDR3 has 14 amino acids. The CDR3 here is CATEGQGANNEQFF. The CDR3 nucleotides read TGTGCTACGGAAGGACAGGGGGCGAACAATGAGCAGTTCTTC.

The chain joins TRBV28 to TRBJ2-1, with no clear D. Trimming shortened V by 3 bases and J by 0 bases, and 6 bases separated the two germline ends. The CDR3 consists of 14 residues. CDR1 and CDR2 from the germline V gene are MDHEN and SYDVKM. The CDR3 spells CASSLTGSYNEQFF. Here the CDR3 DNA reads TGTGCCAGCAGTTTGACGGGCTCCTACAATGAGCAGTTCTTC.

This chain links TRBV18 with TRBJ1-2, with 8 bases fitting TRBD1. This CDR3 region has 19 residues. The V and J ends lost 0 bases and 4 bases, in that order; junction bases with no gene match: 16. Per the germline V gene, CDR1 is KGHSH and CDR2 is LQKENI. The CDR3 sequence: CASSPPPGQVPRPLYGYTF. The CDR3 DNA is TGTGCCAGCTCACCACCCCCGGGACAGGTCCCCCGGCCCCTCTATGGCTACACCTTC.

CDR3 DNA sequence: TGTGCCAGCAGTGAAGCGTCCGAGGGATGGGAGCTGTTTTTT. Amino acids: CASSEASEGWELFF. The V gene is TRBV6-1, the J gene TRBJ2-2; a possible D gene is TRBD2 (5 bases). There are 14 residues in the CDR3. CDR1 and CDR2 from the germline V gene are MNHNS and SASEGT. Trimming stripped 0 bases from V and 9 bases from J, with 11 bases between.

The rearrangement joins TRBV7-9 to TRBJ2-7; 9 bases line up with TRBD1. V trimming: 3 bases; J trimming: 5 bases; junction bases outside the gene matches: 5. The germline V gene encodes CDR1 SEHNR and CDR2 FQNEAQ (reference sequence). CDR3 size: 14 residues. The CDR3 spells CASSLVQGANEQYF. The CDR3 DNA sequence: TGTGCCAGCAGCTTGGTACAGGGGGCGAACGAGCAGTACTTC.